This is a list of T cell receptor beta chains from one sample in a study of shared clonotypes between healthy human individuals. Clones were read by immunoSEQ multiplex PCR, and TCRdb kept only the in-frame ones, dropping some. The repertoire includes 2 million to 2.5 million clones, nearly 97% of them detected once, and 0.1% to 0.15% sits in the top ten. The source material was naive CD4+ T cells sorted from blood. All receptors come from a man aged 18 to 29 in good health. CDR3s include the opening cysteine and the closing phenylalanine or tryptophan. A D gene is named only where the DNA matches it firmly. Size is omitted from some rows. Given values are once, few, many or a class for expanded clones.

V	length	size	J	D	DNA	CDR3
TRBV12-5	12	.	TRBJ2-3	.	TGTGCTAGTGCCTTGGATGTTTCAACTAGGTATTTT	CASALDVSTRYF
TRBV5-8	16	.	TRBJ1-4	.	TGTGCCAGCAGACTACAGGGAGGGGACTTTGAGCAAAAACTGTTTTTT	CASRLQGGDFEQKLFF
TRBV30	16	.	TRBJ2-6	TRBD1	TGTGCCTATTTCCGGGACAGCTTATCTGGGGCCAACGTCCTGACTTTC	CAYFRDSLSGANVLTF
TRBV28	15	.	TRBJ1-2	TRBD1	TGTGCCAGCAGCCGAGGGGGGACAGGGGGAAATGGCTACACCTTC	CASSRGGTGGNGYTF
TRBV5-4	14	.	TRBJ1-1	.	TGTGCCAGCAGCTTGAAGGACGTGGCAACTGAAGCTTTCTTT	CASSLKDVATEAFF
TRBV9	14	.	TRBJ1-6	TRBD1	TGTGCCAGCAGCGTAGGGACAGGTTATTCACCCCTCCACTTT	CASSVGTGYSPLHF
TRBV27	12	few	TRBJ2-3	.	TGTGCCAGCAGTCCAAACACAGATACGCAGTATTTT	CASSPNTDTQYF
TRBV5-4	15	.	TRBJ1-5	TRBD1	TGTGCCAGCAGCCAGCAGGGGGGAGGCAATCAGCCCCAGCATTTT	CASSQQGGGNQPQHF
TRBV9	14	.	TRBJ2-7	.	TGTGCCAGCAGCGTAGATGTCACGAACTACGAGCAGTACTTC	CASSVDVTNYEQYF
TRBV11-2	12	.	TRBJ1-1	.	TGTGCCAGCAGCCCAGGGCCGAATGAAGCTTTCTTT	CASSPGPNEAFF
TRBV2	16	.	TRBJ2-3	.	TGTGCCAGCAGAGTATCCCCGGGACCGAGCACAGATACGCAGTATTTT	CASRVSPGPSTDTQYF
TRBV4-3	16	.	TRBJ1-6	TRBD1	TGCGCCAGCAGCCAGACAGGGAGCGGAAGGGGGTCACCCCTCCACTTT	CASSQTGSGRGSPLHF
TRBV28	15	.	TRBJ2-5	TRBD1	TGTGCCAGCAGTTCGGGGGACAGGGGTATTGAGACCCAGTACTTC	CASSSGDRGIETQYF
TRBV5-1	13	once	TRBJ1-3	TRBD1	TGCGCCAGCAGCCTGGACAGGGGACGCACCATATATTTT	CASSLDRGRTIYF
TRBV20-1	11	.	TRBJ1-2	.	TGCAGTGCTCCGGGCGGGGCTGGCTACACCTTC	CSAPGGAGYTF
TRBV5-1	13	.	TRBJ2-2	.	TGCGCCAGCAGCCAGACAGGCACCGGGGAGCTGTTTTTT	CASSQTGTGELFF
TRBV2	15	.	TRBJ2-1	TRBD2	TGTGCCAGCATGACTAGCCTTGGGAGATACAATGAGCAATTCTTC	CASMTSLGRYNEQFF
TRBV29-1	12	few	TRBJ1-5	.	TGCAGCGTTGGAGAGAGCAATCAGCCCCAGCATTTT	CSVGESNQPQHF
TRBV6-1	14	.	TRBJ2-7	TRBD2	TGTGCCAGCAGTGGTTGGCGGGGGGCCTACGAGCAGTACTTC	CASSGWRGAYEQYF
TRBV2	14	.	TRBJ2-3	TRBD1	TGTGCCAGCGCACGGGACAGGACCACAGATACGCAGTATTTT	CASARDRTTDTQYF
TRBV11-2	14	.	TRBJ2-5	.	TGTGCCAGCAGCGTTATAGACAGCCAAGAGACCCAGTACTTC	CASSVIDSQETQYF
TRBV18	15	.	TRBJ1-5	TRBD1	TGTGCCAGCTCACCAGCCAGGGGGCCAGGCCAGCCCCAGCATTTT	CASSPARGPGQPQHF
TRBV7-3	14	.	TRBJ1-2	.	TGTGCCAGCAGCTTAGGTGGGGGCGGCTATGGCTACACCTTC	CASSLGGGGYGYTF
TRBV21-1	13	once	TRBJ2-7	.	TGTGCCAGCACCTCCGAGGAGACCTACGAGCAGTACTTC	CASTSEETYEQYF
TRBV7-2	16	.	TRBJ2-1	TRBD2	TGTGCCAGCAGCCGGGAAGCTGGGACTAGCGGCAATGAGCAGTTCTTC	CASSREAGTSGNEQFF
TRBV6-4	13	.	TRBJ1-1	.	TGTGCCAGCAGTGAGCAGGGCAACACTGAAGCTTTCTTT	CASSEQGNTEAFF
TRBV12-5	16	.	TRBJ2-3	.	TGTGCTAGTGGCGTGGGCCAGGGGCCTGGCACAGATACGCAGTATTTT	CASGVGQGPGTDTQYF
TRBV10-3	13	.	TRBJ2-3	.	TGTGCCATCAGTGAATCCAGGGAGGATACGCAGTATTTT	CAISESREDTQYF
TRBV5-4	16	.	TRBJ2-1	TRBD2	TGTGCCAGCAGCTATGAAAGGCTAGCGGGAGCGAATGAGCAGTTCTTC	CASSYERLAGANEQFF
TRBV6-5	14	.	TRBJ2-3	TRBD1	TGTGCCAGCAGCCAGGGGGCTGGAACAGATACGCAGTATTTT	CASSQGAGTDTQYF
TRBV11-2	14	.	TRBJ2-7	.	TGTGCCAGCAGCTTCGCGACCCACTTTGGGGAGCAGTACTTC	CASSFATHFGEQYF
TRBV6-5	12	.	TRBJ1-4	.	TGTGCCAGCAGTCAGGGAAAGGAAAAACTGTTTTTT	CASSQGKEKLFF
TRBV7-8	14	once	TRBJ1-1	.	TGTGCCAGCGGGGGGGGACGGACGAGGACTGAAGCTTTCTTT	CASGGGRTRTEAFF
TRBV5-6	18	.	TRBJ2-1	.	TGTGCCAGCAGCCGCCCCGTCCTTACCTCGAGCTCCTACAATGAGCAGTTCTTC	CASSRPVLTSSSYNEQFF
TRBV11-3	15	.	TRBJ2-1	.	TGTGCCAGCAGCTTAAGCGGAACCTCCTACAATGAGCAGTTCTTC	CASSLSGTSYNEQFF
TRBV28	14	.	TRBJ1-5	.	TGTGCCAGCAGTTTCTCTGGGAGCAATCAGCCCCAGCATTTT	CASSFSGSNQPQHF
TRBV5-4	16	.	TRBJ1-5	.	TGTGCCAGCAGCTCCGGGGGTTCTTCGGGAAATCAGCCCCAGCATTTT	CASSSGGSSGNQPQHF
TRBV19	17	.	TRBJ1-5	.	TGTGCCAGTAGTCAGGGGCCTAATCTCTATAGCAATCAGCCCCAGCATTTT	CASSQGPNLYSNQPQHF
TRBV2	12	.	TRBJ1-1	.	TGTGCCAGCAGTGAGGTCCCCACTGAAGCTTTCTTT	CASSEVPTEAFF
TRBV18	15	.	TRBJ2-7	TRBD1	TGTGCCAGCTCACCGACGACAGGGGGGGACTACGAGCAGTACTTC	CASSPTTGGDYEQYF
TRBV10-3	14	.	TRBJ2-7	.	TGTGCCATCACGCGGGGGGACAGTCTCCACGAGCAGTACTTC	CAITRGDSLHEQYF
TRBV6-1	11	.	TRBJ1-5	.	TGTGCCAGCGGAAAGTATCAGCCCCAGCATTTT	CASGKYQPQHF
TRBV11-1	13	once	TRBJ2-1	.	TGTGCCAGCAGCTTAGCAGGGGTCCGCGAGCAGTTCTTC	CASSLAGVREQFF
TRBV6-5	14	.	TRBJ1-2	.	TGTGCCAGCAAAGCCACCGGGACCTCTTCTGGCTACACCTTC	CASKATGTSSGYTF
TRBV7-3	14	.	TRBJ1-1	.	TGTGCCAGCAGCTTAACTGGGATGAACACTGAAGCTTTCTTT	CASSLTGMNTEAFF
TRBV30	12	.	TRBJ1-4	.	TGTGCCTGGAGTGTTTGGTCGGAAAAACTGTTTTTT	CAWSVWSEKLFF